This paragraph reports one T cell receptor beta chain. Its antigen remains unknown. Germline assignment: CDR1 SQVTM and CDR2 ANQGSEA. This CDR3 comprises 15 residues. V lost 4 bases, J lost 3 bases, and 16 bases lay in between. Here immunoSEQ multiplex PCR was the method, and the copy in TCRdb shows in-frame clones only, minus some. The sample records 2,500,000 or so clones, roughly 93% being singletons. These data come from a study of shared clonotypes between healthy human individuals. The study, taken as a whole, reports: Some clonotypes were shared by all four sorted-subset donors, while others were not shared. The non-shared ones had lower generation probabilities than the shared ones.

The chain has TRBV29-1 and TRBJ2-1, with a tentative D call TRBD2 (5 bases). The receptor's source is a young man in good health. Some clones in this sample may be carry-over from other donors' samples. Sequencing used naive CD4+ T cells from PBMCs. Subset denoted: CD45RA+ positively selected. The CDR3 loop is CSVALKRGLYNEQFF. In DNA form, the CDR3 reads TGCAGCGTTGCCCTTAAACGGGGTCTCTACAATGAGCAGTTCTTC.